The clone carrying this TCR beta chain was seen a handful of times. The protocol was immunoSEQ multiplex PCR, while the TCRdb copy is restricted to in-frame clones and leaves out a portion. Found here are some 96,000 clones, around four fifths of them singletons; the top ten hold about an eighth. This specimen belongs to a study of blood T cell repertoires in COVID-19. Overall study context: PBMCs, B-cell-depleted T cells, or T cells provided the cDNA or gDNA that made up the material.

Germline V gene lookup returns CDR1 SGHRS and CDR2 YFSETQ. This CDR3 comprises 13 residues. V lost 0 bases and J lost 5, with 9 bases in between. Sequencing used peripheral blood. The rearrangement links TRBV5-1 to TRBJ2-7; D might be TRBD2 (5 bases). This clonotype originated in a man in his fifties with active or convalescent COVID-19. The CDR3 DNA is TGCGCCAGCAGCTTGGCGGGGAGCCACGAGCAGTACTTC. This encodes CASSLAGSHEQYF.